This paragraph covers one T cell receptor (beta chain) sequence. Its antigen remains unknown. TCRdb keeps only in-frame clones here, not all; method: immunoSEQ multiplex PCR. The profile shows 20,000 to 25,000 clones, roughly 89% of them singletons. This specimen belongs to a study of OX40 agonist ivuxolimab in advanced cancers. Study-level background: Ivuxolimab, which is an agonistic anti-OX40 (CD134) antibody, was administered to the patients. Patients enrolled in dose escalation were diagnosed with hepatocellular carcinoma, melanoma, renal cell or head and neck cancer. A partial response was reached by three patients: one with hepatocellular carcinoma and two with cutaneous melanoma.

The germline V gene has CDR1 SGHDT and CDR2 YYEEEE. This CDR3 is built from 13 residues. Deletions cut 4 bases from V and 14 bases from J, with 19 bases between. Whole-study results and caveats: People who partly responded at 0.1-3.0 mg/kg had some of the least clonal expansion seen.

V and J are TRBV5-6 and TRBJ2-1; D tentatively fits TRBD1 or TRBD2 (5 bases each). Sample: CD4+ or CD8+ T cells sorted from blood, taken in a trial of the OX40 agonist ivuxolimab. The receptor comes from an adult with an advanced solid tumor such as melanoma, head and neck, liver or kidney cancer. DNA for the CDR3: TGTGCCAGCAGCCTTAGGGACGGTCCGAGTAAGTTCTTC. Its translation: CASSLRDGPSKFF.